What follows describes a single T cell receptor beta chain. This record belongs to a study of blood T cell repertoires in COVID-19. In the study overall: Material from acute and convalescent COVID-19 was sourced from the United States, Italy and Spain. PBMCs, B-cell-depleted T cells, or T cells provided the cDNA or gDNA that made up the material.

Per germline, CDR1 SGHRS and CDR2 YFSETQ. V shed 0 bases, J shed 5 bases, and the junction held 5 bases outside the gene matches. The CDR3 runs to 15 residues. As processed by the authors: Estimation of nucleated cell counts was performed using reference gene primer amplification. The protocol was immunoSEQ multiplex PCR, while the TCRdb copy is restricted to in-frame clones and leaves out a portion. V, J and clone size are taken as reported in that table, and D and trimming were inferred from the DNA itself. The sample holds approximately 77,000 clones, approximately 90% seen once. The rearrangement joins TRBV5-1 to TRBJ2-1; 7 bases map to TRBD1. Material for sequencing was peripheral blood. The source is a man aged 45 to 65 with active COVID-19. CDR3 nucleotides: TGCGCCAGCAGCTTGGTCAGACAGGGCGACAATGAGCAGTTCTTC. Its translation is CASSLVRQGDNEQFF.